This T cell receptor beta chain was sequenced in a study of blood T cell repertoires in COVID-19. The overall study: Sites in the United States, Italy and Spain provided acute and convalescent COVID-19 samples. Nucleic acid was either cDNA or gDNA, and it came from T cells, B-cell-depleted T cells, or PBMCs.

Seattle-derived patients entered the study during active infection and were followed longitudinally. Original methodology: Amplification from reference gene primers served as the basis for estimated nucleated cell counts. Method: immunoSEQ multiplex PCR; TCRdb's copy keeps in-frame clones and lacks some. The DNA was the basis for D and trimming; V, J and clone size are from that table. The sample lists around 190,000 clones, about four fifths occurring once. The V gene lost 7 bases and the J gene lost 0 bases, with 9 bases spanning the gap. CDR3 length: 14 residues. Germline loops: CDR1 LNHDA, CDR2 SQIVND (reference sequence).

This sequence joins TRBV19 and TRBJ1-4; D may be TRBD1 (5 bases). The sample comprised peripheral blood. This TCR was sampled from a woman aged 55-70 years with COVID-19, enrolled during active disease. The CDR3 bases are TGTGCCAGTAAACAGGTTGCAACTAATGAAAAACTGTTTTTT. Residues: CASKQVATNEKLFF.